The rows below give T cell receptor beta chains drawn from one sample of a study of T-cell reconstitution after alpha-beta-depleted transplantation in children. In TCRdb, the PCR reads were re-called with MiXCR into one record per CDR3 protein. There are some 140,000 distinct CDR3 sequences in the sample; about 9.6% occur only once, and around 24% lies in the top ten. The sample was PBMCs, mostly from graft donor cells, taken 180 days after TCRalphabeta/CD19-depleted stem cell transplant. The receptors derive from a girl under three years old who had a stem cell transplant for combined immunodeficiency, so the T cells may come from the graft donor. CDR3s include the opening cysteine and the closing phenylalanine or tryptophan. The D gene is left open where the match is weak. Clone size, where shown, is once, few, many, or a class for clones that have expanded.

d_gene	v_gene	j_gene	abundance	CDR3aa	CDR3nt
.	TRBV12-3/TRBV12-4	TRBJ1-1	.	CASTVIRGSEAFF	TGTGCCAGCACCGTTATCCGGGGGTCTGAAGCTTTCTTT
TRBD1	TRBV28	TRBJ1-2	few	CASSPDRGRVYGYTF	TGTGCCAGCAGTCCGGACAGGGGGCGCGTCTATGGCTACACCTTC
TRBD1	TRBV29-1	TRBJ2-7	many	CSVEFRTGTYEQYF	TGCAGCGTTGAATTTCGGACAGGGACCTACGAGCAGTACTTC
.	TRBV24-1	TRBJ2-1	.	CATSDPGTNRVGEQFF	TGTGCCACCAGTGATCCCGGGACGAATAGGGTCGGTGAGCAGTTCTTC
.	TRBV7-3	TRBJ1-2	few	CASSPSSVSLNGYTF	TGTGCCAGCAGCCCAAGTTCAGTGTCCCTGAATGGCTACACCTTC
TRBD2	TRBV9	TRBJ2-3	.	CASSERTSGATDTQYF	TGTGCCAGCAGCGAGAGGACTAGCGGGGCCACAGATACGCAGTATTTT
.	TRBV20-1	TRBJ2-7	.	CSARGDRVYEQYF	TGCAGTGCTAGGGGGGATCGCGTCTACGAGCAGTACTTC
TRBD1	TRBV5-1	TRBJ1-1	few	CASSRGTGGHTEAFF	TGCGCCAGCAGCCGGGGGACAGGGGGCCACACTGAAGCTTTCTTT
TRBD1	TRBV7-3	TRBJ1-2	few	CASSFGTGYGYTF	TGTGCCAGCAGCTTTGGGACAGGGTATGGCTACACCTTC
.	TRBV3-1	TRBJ2-1	few	CASSRPLSDPYNEQFF	TGTGCCAGCAGCCGACCTCTATCAGACCCCTACAATGAGCAGTTCTTC
.	TRBV29-1	TRBJ2-4	few	CSVEVSENIQYF	TGCAGCGTTGAAGTAAGCGAAAACATTCAGTACTTC
.	TRBV29-1	TRBJ2-3	.	CSVPRTDTQYF	TGCAGCGTTCCCCGCACAGATACGCAGTATTTT
.	TRBV12-3/TRBV12-4	TRBJ2-5	many	CASSSGLQETQYF	TGTGCCAGCAGCAGCGGACTGCAAGAGACCCAGTACTTC
.	TRBV20-1	TRBJ2-7	.	CSASRQGRSYEQYF	TGCAGTGCTAGTAGGCAGGGTCGGTCCTACGAGCAGTACTTC
.	TRBV5-1	TRBJ1-1	few	CASSPRVDDTEAFF	TGCGCCAGCAGCCCCCGGGTCGACGACACTGAAGCTTTCTTT
.	TRBV2	TRBJ2-6	.	CASSEARPTGANVLTF	TGTGCCAGCAGTGAAGCGCGCCCGACTGGGGCCAACGTCCTGACTTTC
TRBD2	TRBV6-1	TRBJ2-2	.	CASRRGGGVTGELFF	TGTGCCAGCAGGAGGGGTGGGGGGGTCACCGGGGAGCTGTTTTTT
TRBD2	TRBV3-1	TRBJ2-7	few	CASSPKAISGCSYEQYF	TGTGCCAGCAGCCCTAAGGCGATTAGCGGGTGCTCCTACGAGCAGTACTTC
.	TRBV9	TRBJ2-3	.	CASSGGISTDTQYF	TGTGCCAGCAGCGGAGGGATTAGCACAGATACGCAGTATTTT
.	TRBV24-1	TRBJ2-5	many	CATSGREETQYF	TGTGCCACCAGTGGGCGGGAAGAGACCCAGTACTTC
.	TRBV29-1	TRBJ2-1	.	CSVEDLGAWGLREQFF	TGCAGCGTTGAAGATCTAGGGGCCTGGGGGCTCAGGGAGCAGTTCTTC
TRBD1	TRBV20-1	TRBJ1-1	.	CSARRAGGMHTEAFF	TGCAGTGCCCGGAGGGCAGGGGGAATGCACACTGAAGCTTTCTTT
TRBD2	TRBV5-1	TRBJ2-3	.	CASSVTSGRDTQYF	TGCGCCAGCAGCGTTACTAGCGGTCGGGATACGCAGTATTTT
.	TRBV9	TRBJ1-6	.	CASSVGSSWQDNSPLHF	TGTGCCAGCAGCGTAGGGTCCAGCTGGCAGGATAATTCACCCCTCCACTTT
.	TRBV7-2	TRBJ2-2	.	CASSLNGGGAGELFF	TGTGCCAGCAGCTTGAATGGGGGAGGCGCCGGGGAGCTGTTTTTT
TRBD2	TRBV7-2	TRBJ2-7	few	CASSLGLADIYEQYF	TGTGCCAGCAGCTTAGGTCTAGCGGATATTTACGAGCAGTACTTC
.	TRBV3-1	TRBJ2-7	.	CATCAQIGYEQYF	TGTGCCACCTGCGCGCAGATCGGGTACGAGCAGTACTTC
.	TRBV5-6	TRBJ1-1	many	CASNGLDEAFF	TGTGCCAGCAACGGACTTGACGAAGCTTTCTTT
.	TRBV6-5	TRBJ1-1	few	CASSFHWNTEAFF	TGTGCCAGCAGTTTTCACTGGAACACTGAAGCTTTCTTT
TRBD1	TRBV29-1	TRBJ2-2	.	CSVQTGVPNTGELFF	TGCAGCGTGCAGACAGGGGTGCCGAACACCGGGGAGCTGTTTTTT
.	TRBV12-3/TRBV12-4	TRBJ1-5	many	CASSLGDYQPQHF	TGTGCCAGCAGTTTAGGGGACTATCAGCCCCAGCATTTT
TRBD1	TRBV5-6	TRBJ2-2	.	CASSSAGTANTGELFF	TGTGCCAGCAGCTCTGCCGGGACAGCGAACACCGGGGAGCTGTTTTTT
.	TRBV12-3/TRBV12-4	TRBJ1-5	.	CASSFPGSQPQHF	TGTGCCAGCAGTTTTCCAGGGAGTCAGCCCCAGCATTTT
.	TRBV7-2	TRBJ1-5	many	CASSRAGVEQPQHF	TGTGCCAGCAGCCGGGCGGGGGTTGAACAGCCCCAGCATTTT
.	TRBV15	TRBJ2-7	.	CATSRDYGKGGRSSYEQYF	TGTGCCACCAGCAGAGATTATGGGAAGGGAGGCAGAAGCTCCTACGAGCAGTACTTC
TRBD2	TRBV5-1	TRBJ2-5	few	CASSLLKREGLETQYF	TGCGCCAGCAGCTTGTTAAAGCGGGAGGGTCTGGAGACCCAGTACTTC
.	TRBV27	TRBJ2-3	few	CASSLFRQGDTQYF	TGTGCCAGCAGTTTATTTCGGCAGGGAGATACGCAGTATTTT
.	TRBV4-3	TRBJ2-2	few	CASSQPGEDLNTGELFF	TGCGCCAGCAGCCAACCAGGGGAGGATCTGAACACCGGGGAGCTGTTTTTT
TRBD1	TRBV6-2/TRBV6-3	TRBJ2-1	few	CASSYRGQGAFNEQFF	TGTGCCAGCAGTTACCGAGGACAGGGGGCATTCAATGAGCAGTTCTTC
TRBD1	TRBV20-1	TRBJ2-7	few	CSATGQGAHEQYF	TGCAGTGCTACCGGACAGGGGGCCCACGAGCAGTACTTC
TRBD1	TRBV5-4	TRBJ2-5	few	CASSLEGQGGKETQYF	TGTGCCAGCAGCTTGGAGGGACAGGGAGGAAAAGAGACCCAGTACTTC
.	TRBV10-3	TRBJ2-5	.	CAISLQGETQYF	TGTGCCATCAGCCTTCAAGGGGAGACCCAGTACTTC
TRBD2	TRBV5-1	TRBJ2-7	.	CASSLTRGAYEQYF	TGCGCCAGCAGCTTGACGCGGGGGGCCTACGAGCAGTACTTC
.	TRBV5-1	TRBJ2-2	.	CASSLSSSNTGELFF	TGCGCCAGCAGCTTGTCTAGCAGCAACACCGGGGAGCTGTTTTTT
.	TRBV10-3	TRBJ2-1	.	CAISELSNEQFF	TGTGCCATCAGTGAGCTGAGCAATGAGCAGTTCTTC
.	TRBV28	TRBJ1-6	few	CASSFPGRGNHF	TGTGCCAGCAGTTTCCCGGGCAGGGGTAACCACTTT